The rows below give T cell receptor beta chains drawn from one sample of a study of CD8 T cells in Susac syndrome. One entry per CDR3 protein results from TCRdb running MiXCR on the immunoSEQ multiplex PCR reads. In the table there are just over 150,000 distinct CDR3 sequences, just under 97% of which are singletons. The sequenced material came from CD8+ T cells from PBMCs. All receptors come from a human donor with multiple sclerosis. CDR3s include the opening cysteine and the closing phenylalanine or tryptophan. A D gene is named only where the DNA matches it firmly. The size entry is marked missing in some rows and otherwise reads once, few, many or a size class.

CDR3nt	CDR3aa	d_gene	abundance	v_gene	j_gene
TGTGCCAGCAGCTTAGCGGGGGCCTCCTACAATGAGCAGTTCTTC	CASSLAGASYNEQFF	NA	NA	TRBV7-8	TRBJ2-1
TGTGCCAGCAGCCAAGCTTCATTGGGGCCGAGTGAAGATACGCAGTATTTT	CASSQASLGPSEDTQYF	NA	NA	TRBV3-1	TRBJ2-3
TGTGCCAGCAGCTTGTCACAGACCTACGAGCAGTACTTC	CASSLSQTYEQYF	NA	few	TRBV11-2	TRBJ2-7
TGTGCCTGGAGTCCTACAGGGGATGGCTACACCTTC	CAWSPTGDGYTF	TRBD1	few	TRBV30	TRBJ1-2
TGTGCCAGCAGTGACACAGGGGAGGAGCTGCAGTTCTTC	CASSDTGEELQFF	NA	NA	TRBV25-1	TRBJ2-1
TGTGCCAGTAGTATCCGGGACAGGGGTACCAATGAGCAGTTCTTC	CASSIRDRGTNEQFF	TRBD1	NA	TRBV19	TRBJ2-1
TGTGCCTGGACCACCTGGCTAGCGGGGGGGCGAGATGTGAATGAGCAGTTCTTC	CAWTTWLAGGRDVNEQFF	TRBD2	NA	TRBV30	TRBJ2-1
TGCAGCGTCCCCGCGGTAGGCACTGAAGCTTTCTTT	CSVPAVGTEAFF	NA	NA	TRBV29-1	TRBJ1-1
TGTGCCAGCAGCTTAGTTTGGGCAGATACGCAGTATTTT	CASSLVWADTQYF	NA	NA	TRBV11-2	TRBJ2-3
TGTGCCAGCAGCCAAGAGGGGCGACCTCCTCCAGATACGCAGTATTTT	CASSQEGRPPPDTQYF	NA	NA	TRBV3-1	TRBJ2-3
TGTGCCAGCAGGGCTAGCGGGGGATCCTCCTACGAGCAGTACTTC	CASRASGGSSYEQYF	TRBD2	NA	TRBV27	TRBJ2-7
TGTGCCAGCAGTTCGGGCACTGAAGCTTTCTTT	CASSSGTEAFF	NA	few	TRBV27	TRBJ1-1
TGTGCCAGCAGGCCCACAGGTAACGACGGCTACACCTTC	CASRPTGNDGYTF	NA	NA	TRBV2	TRBJ1-2
TGCAGCGTCCTGGACAGCCCGATGGTGGAGCTGTTTTTT	CSVLDSPMVELFF	NA	NA	TRBV29-1	TRBJ2-2
TGCAGCGTTGAAGGTGGCCCAAACCAGCCCCAGCATTTT	CSVEGGPNQPQHF	NA	NA	TRBV29-1	TRBJ1-5
TGTGCCAGCTCACCCGTCGGGACGGTGGATGGCTACACCTTC	CASSPVGTVDGYTF	NA	NA	TRBV18	TRBJ1-2
TGTGCCAGCAAGGGGCAGGCGAACCCCCAAGAGACCCAGTACTTC	CASKGQANPQETQYF	NA	NA	TRBV27	TRBJ2-5
TGTGCCAGCAGCTTGTCCCTTGGGGGACGTAACACTGAAGCTTTCTTT	CASSLSLGGRNTEAFF	NA	NA	TRBV5-6	TRBJ1-1
TGTGCCACCAGCAGAGGGGACAGCGATGGCTACACCTTC	CATSRGDSDGYTF	TRBD1	NA	TRBV15	TRBJ1-2
TGCAGTGCTAGAGTGGGAGAGCCCCTCCACTTT	CSARVGEPLHF	NA	NA	TRBV20-1	TRBJ1-6
TGCAGTGCTAGCCCCCCAGGGGGCGGACCTAATCAGCCCCAGCATTTT	CSASPPGGGPNQPQHF	TRBD1	NA	TRBV20-1	TRBJ1-5
TGTGCCAGCAGTCCACGAGACTCTGGGGCCAACGTCCTGACTTTC	CASSPRDSGANVLTF	NA	NA	TRBV27	TRBJ2-6
TGTGCCAGCAGACTACAAGAGACCCAGTACTTC	CASRLQETQYF	NA	NA	TRBV6-2/TRBV6-3	TRBJ2-5
TGTGCCAGCAGTTTGGGGACAGGCTATCCCTACGAGCAGTACTTC	CASSLGTGYPYEQYF	TRBD1	NA	TRBV27	TRBJ2-7
TGTGGCTCAGGCCGGGGGAGGAACACTGAAGCTTTCTTT	CGSGRGRNTEAFF	NA	NA	TRBV30	TRBJ1-1
TGTGCCAGCAGCGTAGGTATTCTAACCGGGGAGCTGTTTTTT	CASSVGILTGELFF	NA	NA	TRBV9	TRBJ2-2
TGTGCCAGCAGCTCCTATCTAGATGACGGGGGAGCAGATACGCAGTATTTT	CASSSYLDDGGADTQYF	NA	few	TRBV13	TRBJ2-3
TGTGCCAGCAGTCCACAGGGGCTTGGGACTGAAGCTTTCTTT	CASSPQGLGTEAFF	TRBD1	NA	TRBV27	TRBJ1-1
TGTGCCAGCAGCGTCGACAGCGCGAATTCACCCCTCCACTTT	CASSVDSANSPLHF	NA	NA	TRBV9	TRBJ1-6
TGTGCCAGCAGTTGGACTAGCCCCGGCAGCTCCTACAATGAGCAGTTCTTC	CASSWTSPGSSYNEQFF	TRBD2	NA	TRBV6-5	TRBJ2-1
TGTGCCAGCAGGATAGGGACAGGGAATAATTCACCCCTCCACTTT	CASRIGTGNNSPLHF	TRBD1	NA	TRBV2	TRBJ1-6
TGTGCCACCAGCAGAGATCCAGGGTTGGGTCAGCCCCAGCATTTT	CATSRDPGLGQPQHF	NA	once	TRBV15	TRBJ1-5
TGTGCCAGCAGCCAGGAGACGGGACGGATGAACACTGAAGCTTTCTTT	CASSQETGRMNTEAFF	NA	once	TRBV14	TRBJ1-1
TGCAGTGCCACCCGGCCTAGCGAACAAGAGACCCAGTACTTC	CSATRPSEQETQYF	NA	NA	TRBV20-1	TRBJ2-5
TGTGCCAGCAGCCCCAGAGGGGGGGGAACCTACGAGCAGTACTTC	CASSPRGGGTYEQYF	NA	NA	TRBV7-9	TRBJ2-7
TGCAGCGTCCCCCTCGGCCTTATAGGCTACACCTTC	CSVPLGLIGYTF	NA	NA	TRBV29-1	TRBJ1-2
TGCAGCGTCGGAGGAGGGTGGGATGGCTACACCTTC	CSVGGGWDGYTF	NA	NA	TRBV29-1	TRBJ1-2
TGTGCCAGCAGTCTCACAGGGGGCGCTTTTCAGCCCCAGCATTTT	CASSLTGGAFQPQHF	TRBD1	NA	TRBV27	TRBJ1-5
TGTGCCAGCAGCCAAGATATCAGGATGCTGCCGACAGATACGCAGTATTTT	CASSQDIRMLPTDTQYF	NA	NA	TRBV3-1	TRBJ2-3
TGTGCCAGCAGCTGGACAGGGAGCTCCTACGAGCAGTACTTC	CASSWTGSSYEQYF	TRBD1	NA	TRBV27	TRBJ2-7
TGTGCCAGTAGTCCGTCGGGGGGGCTCGGAGATACGCAGTATTTT	CASSPSGGLGDTQYF	TRBD2	NA	TRBV19	TRBJ2-3
TGTGCCAGCAGTTACGAGCAGAACTATGGCTACACCTTC	CASSYEQNYGYTF	NA	once	TRBV6-5	TRBJ1-2
TGCAGTGCACTAAGCAGGGGCGGTAGTCCAGATACGCAGTATTTT	CSALSRGGSPDTQYF	NA	NA	TRBV20-1	TRBJ2-3
TGTGCCAGCAGCCTACGGAGGGCGGGAGACAATTCACCCCTCCACTTT	CASSLRRAGDNSPLHF	NA	NA	TRBV14	TRBJ1-6
TGCAGCGTTGTGTCCGGGTTTAACTATGGCTACACCTTC	CSVVSGFNYGYTF	NA	NA	TRBV29-1	TRBJ1-2
TGCAGTGCTATGTTACCGAACACCGGGGAGCTGTTTTTT	CSAMLPNTGELFF	NA	NA	TRBV20-1	TRBJ2-2
TGCAGCGTTGGTCTGGGGGCCGACACCGGGGAGCTGTTTTTT	CSVGLGADTGELFF	NA	NA	TRBV29-1	TRBJ2-2
TGTGCCAGCAGCTTGAGAGGAGGGGTACTCTATGGCTACACCTTC	CASSLRGGVLYGYTF	NA	NA	TRBV5-4	TRBJ1-2
TGTGCCTGGAGTCCCCGAGGGGGTCGGACTGAAGCTTTCTTT	CAWSPRGGRTEAFF	NA	NA	TRBV30	TRBJ1-1
TGTGCCAGCAGCGACGGGACTAGCGGCGACATTCAGTACTTC	CASSDGTSGDIQYF	TRBD2	NA	TRBV9	TRBJ2-4
TGTGCCAGCAGTCCCGGGAGTCTCACTGAAGCTTTCTTT	CASSPGSLTEAFF	NA	NA	TRBV11-1	TRBJ1-1
TGCAGCGTTGGGGAGCGAGGGACCCAGTACTTC	CSVGERGTQYF	NA	NA	TRBV29-1	TRBJ2-5
TGTGCCAGCAGCGTAACCGACAGGGCCCTGTGGGGCTACACCTTC	CASSVTDRALWGYTF	TRBD1	NA	TRBV9	TRBJ1-2
TGCGCCAGCGCCATGGAGAAATCCTACGAGCAGTACTTC	CASAMEKSYEQYF	NA	NA	TRBV4-1	TRBJ2-7
TGTGCCAGCAGCGTACGTGCAGGGGCCACCGGGGAGCTGTTTTTT	CASSVRAGATGELFF	NA	NA	TRBV9	TRBJ2-2
TGTGCCCAGGGGGAAGCTTTCTTT	CAQGEAFF	NA	NA	TRBV2	TRBJ1-1
TGTGCCAGCCGCTGGGGGAATGAGCAGTTCTTC	CASRWGNEQFF	NA	few	TRBV25-1	TRBJ2-1
TGCAGCGTTGAGGGGGACACCGAGGGATCGGAGACCCAGTACTTC	CSVEGDTEGSETQYF	NA	NA	TRBV29-1	TRBJ2-5
TGTGCCACCAGTGACATGGAGGATGAGCAGTTCTTC	CATSDMEDEQFF	NA	NA	TRBV24-1	TRBJ2-1
TGCAGCGTCGAACCGGACCACCGGCGGCACAATGAGCAGTTCTTC	CSVEPDHRRHNEQFF	NA	NA	TRBV29-1	TRBJ2-1